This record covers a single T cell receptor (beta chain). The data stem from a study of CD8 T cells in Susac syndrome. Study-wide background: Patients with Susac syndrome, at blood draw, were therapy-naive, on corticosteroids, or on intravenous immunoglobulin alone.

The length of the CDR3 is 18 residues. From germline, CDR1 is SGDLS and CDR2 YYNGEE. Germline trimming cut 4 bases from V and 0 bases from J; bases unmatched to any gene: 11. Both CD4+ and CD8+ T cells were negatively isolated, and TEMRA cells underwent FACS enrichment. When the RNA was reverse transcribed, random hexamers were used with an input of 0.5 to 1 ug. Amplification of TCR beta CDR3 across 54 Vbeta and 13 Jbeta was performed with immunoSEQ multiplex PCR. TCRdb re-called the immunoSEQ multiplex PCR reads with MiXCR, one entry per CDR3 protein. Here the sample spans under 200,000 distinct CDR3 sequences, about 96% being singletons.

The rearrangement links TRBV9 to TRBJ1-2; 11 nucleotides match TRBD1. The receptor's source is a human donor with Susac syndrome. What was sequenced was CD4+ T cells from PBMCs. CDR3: CASSSGAGTGGTNYGYTF. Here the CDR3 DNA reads TGTGCCAGCAGCTCCGGGGCTGGGACAGGGGGGACTAACTATGGCTACACCTTC.